The clone carrying this TCR beta chain turned up a few times. The assay used was immunoSEQ (version v3.0), run at survey level. Sequencing used immunoSEQ multiplex PCR; TCRdb keeps in-frame clones, though not all of them. The sample lists over 9,500 clones, 75% seen once, with roughly 21% in the top ten. This CDR3 has 14 residues. Germline loops: CDR1 SEHNR, CDR2 FQNEAQ (reference sequence). With 5 bases removed from V and 10 bases from J, the gap between germline ends came to 20 bases. These data originate in a study of long-term antiretroviral therapy in people with HIV. Specimen: unsorted PBMCs, collected 1.8 years before starting antiretroviral therapy. The chain joins TRBV7-9 to TRBJ1-1; D gene uncertain. This receptor was obtained from a middle-aged man with HIV. CDR3 amino acids: CASSNERFGGVAFF. Here the CDR3 DNA reads TGTGCCAGCAGCAACGAGAGATTCGGCGGGGTAGCTTTCTTT.